This T cell receptor beta chain is drawn from a study of identical twins. V was cut by 4 bases and J by 8 bases, with 11 bases left in between. The germline CDR1 and CDR2 sequences are MNHEY and SVGAGI. The CDR3 sequence is 12 residues long. This clonotype was seen many times. Its antigen remains unknown. General study results and limits: Out-of-frame beta chain sequences displayed weaker excess sharing between twins. There was an excess of low generation probability in the out-of-frame alpha sequences that twins shared.

It was template switching that added a universal primer site, and there were unique molecular identifiers on the cDNA. TCRdb independently ran MiXCR on the 5' RACE reads; one entry per CDR3 protein. Of under 1 million distinct CDR3 sequences in the sample, around 12% were seen once. These sequences were also reported in another study, on yellow fever vaccine responses in identical twins.

The source material was PBMCs. This TCR derives from a woman between 18 and 29 years old in good health. V gene TRBV6-5 combines with J gene TRBJ1-2, with D tentatively TRBD1 (6 bases). As DNA, the CDR3 is TGTGCCAGCAGTTCAGGGGTAGGAGGCTACACCTTC. This codes for CASSSGVGGYTF.